Sequencing of this TCR beta chain was carried out in a study of shared clonotypes between healthy human individuals. CD45RO-negative CD8 cells positively selected for CCR7 made up the naive population, which excluded terminally differentiated effector memory CD45RA+ cells. The study drew its donors from healthy HIV-negative adults without recent acute infections or vaccinations. The CDR3 has 17 residues. V was trimmed by 0 bases and J by 5 bases, leaving 20 bases between them. Germline CDR1 LGHNA, CDR2 YSLEER. Running of the assay took place at deep level. Using immunoSEQ multiplex PCR, the repertoire was profiled, and TCRdb retains in-frame clones only, with some absent. The repertoire holds about 800,000 clones, around 96% seen once, with around 0.25% in the top ten.

The source material was naive CD8+ T cells sorted from blood. The receptor comes from a man aged 25 to 40 in good health. The V and J genes are TRBV4-3 and TRBJ2-7; maybe TRBD1 (5 bases). As DNA, the CDR3 is TGCGCCAGCAGCCAAGAGGGCTGGGCCAGGGAAGCCCACGAGCAGTACTTC. As protein: CASSQEGWAREAHEQYF.